The following is a T cell receptor (beta chain) sequence with its context. Its antigen is unidentified. Each TCR library used roughly 490 ng of total RNA and a linear amplification protocol. TCRdb independently ran MiXCR on the reads; one entry per CDR3 protein. Of approximately 180,000 distinct CDR3 sequences in the sample, under 85% were seen once. This entry comes from a study of healthy donors' naive CD4 and CD8 T cells. Study-wide findings and caveats: Negatively charged CDR3s marked CD8+ lineage; positively charged CDR3s marked CD4+ lineage.

The receptor was isolated from a pool of human donors in good health; the sample pools cells from several healthy donors. Sequencing input: naive CD4+ and CD8+ T cells sorted from blood, pooled from several donors.

CDR3 nucleotides: TGCAGCGTTGAGTACGGGACTAGTTCCTACGAGCAGTACTTC. Its protein is CSVEYGTSSYEQYF. The chain uses TRBV29-1 and TRBJ2-7; 8 bases line up with TRBD2. The length of the CDR3 is 14 residues. CDR1 SQVTM and CDR2 ANQGSEA come from the germline V gene. Trimming took 3 bases from V and 1 from J; bases not matched to a gene: 5.